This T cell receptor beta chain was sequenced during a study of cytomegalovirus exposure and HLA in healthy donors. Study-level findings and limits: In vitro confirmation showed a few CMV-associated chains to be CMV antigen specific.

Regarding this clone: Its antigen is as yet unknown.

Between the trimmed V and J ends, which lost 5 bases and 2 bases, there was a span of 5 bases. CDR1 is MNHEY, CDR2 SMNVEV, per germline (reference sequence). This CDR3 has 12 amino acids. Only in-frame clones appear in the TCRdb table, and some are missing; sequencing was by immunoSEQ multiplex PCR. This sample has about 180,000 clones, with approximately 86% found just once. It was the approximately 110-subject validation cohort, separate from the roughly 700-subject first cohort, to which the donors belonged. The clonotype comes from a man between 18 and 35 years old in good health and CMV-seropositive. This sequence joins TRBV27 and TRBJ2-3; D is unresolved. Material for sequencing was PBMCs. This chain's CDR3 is CASSPDTDTQYF. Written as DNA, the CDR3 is TGTGCCAGCAGTCCAGACACAGATACGCAGTATTTT.